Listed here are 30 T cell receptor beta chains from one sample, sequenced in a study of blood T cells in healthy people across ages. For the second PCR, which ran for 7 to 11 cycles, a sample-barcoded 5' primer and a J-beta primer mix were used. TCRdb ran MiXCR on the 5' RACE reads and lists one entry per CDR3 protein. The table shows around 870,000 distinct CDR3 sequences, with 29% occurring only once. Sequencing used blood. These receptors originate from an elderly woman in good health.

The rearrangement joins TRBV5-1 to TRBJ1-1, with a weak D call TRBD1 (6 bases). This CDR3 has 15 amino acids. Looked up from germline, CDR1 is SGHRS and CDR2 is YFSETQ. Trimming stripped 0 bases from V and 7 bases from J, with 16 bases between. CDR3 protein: CASSLAPGARGEAFF. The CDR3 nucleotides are TGCGCCAGCAGCTTGGCTCCGGGGGCTCGGGGTGAAGCTTTCTTT.

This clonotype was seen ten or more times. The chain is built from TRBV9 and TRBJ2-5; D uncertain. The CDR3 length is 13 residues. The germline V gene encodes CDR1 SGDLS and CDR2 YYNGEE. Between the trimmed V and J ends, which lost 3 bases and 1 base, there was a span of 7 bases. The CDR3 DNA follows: TGTGCCAGCAGCGCGGAGATCCAAGAGACCCAGTACTTC. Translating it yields CASSAEIQETQYF.

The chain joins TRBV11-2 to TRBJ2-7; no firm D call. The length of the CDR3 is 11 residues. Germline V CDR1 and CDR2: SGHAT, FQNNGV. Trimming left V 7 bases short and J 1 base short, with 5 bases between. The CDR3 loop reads CASTRSYEQYF. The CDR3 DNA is TGTGCCAGCACCCGGTCCTACGAGCAGTACTTC.

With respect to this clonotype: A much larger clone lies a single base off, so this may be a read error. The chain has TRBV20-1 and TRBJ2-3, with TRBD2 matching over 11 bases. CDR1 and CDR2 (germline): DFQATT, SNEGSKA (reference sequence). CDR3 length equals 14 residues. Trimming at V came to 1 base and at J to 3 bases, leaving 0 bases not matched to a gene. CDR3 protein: CSARASGGTDTQYF. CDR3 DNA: TGCAGTGCTAGAGCTAGCGGGGGGACAGATACGCAGTATTTT.

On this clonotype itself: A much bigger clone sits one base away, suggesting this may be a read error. The CDR3 DNA reads TGCAGTGCTAGAACTTACGGGGAGCGGGGGGGTTACAATGAGCAGTACTTC. Protein sequence: CSARTYGERGGYNEQYF. This sequence joins TRBV20-1 and TRBJ2-1; 10 bases agree with TRBD2. The end of the DNA aligns better with TRBJ2-7, so the J call may be wrong. The germline V gene has CDR1 DFQATT and CDR2 SNEGSKA (reference sequence). The CDR3 has 17 residues.

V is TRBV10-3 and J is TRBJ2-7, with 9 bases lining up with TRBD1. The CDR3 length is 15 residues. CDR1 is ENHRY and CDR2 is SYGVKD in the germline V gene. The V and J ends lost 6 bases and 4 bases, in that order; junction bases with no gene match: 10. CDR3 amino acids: CAIREPGQGKYEQYF. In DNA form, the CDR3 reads TGTGCCATCAGAGAACCGGGACAGGGAAAATACGAGCAGTACTTC.

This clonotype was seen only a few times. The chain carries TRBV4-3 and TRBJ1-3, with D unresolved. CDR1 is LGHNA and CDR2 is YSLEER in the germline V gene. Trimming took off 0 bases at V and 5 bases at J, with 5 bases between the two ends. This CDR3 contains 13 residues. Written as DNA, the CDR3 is TGCGCCAGCAGCCAAGAATTGCGAAACACCATATATTTT. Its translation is CASSQELRNTIYF.

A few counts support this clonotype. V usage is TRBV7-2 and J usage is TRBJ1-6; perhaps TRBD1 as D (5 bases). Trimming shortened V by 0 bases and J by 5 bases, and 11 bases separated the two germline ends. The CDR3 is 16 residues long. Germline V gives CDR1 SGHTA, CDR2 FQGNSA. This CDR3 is CASSLAGVGNNSPLHF. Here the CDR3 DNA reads TGTGCCAGCAGCTTAGCAGGGGTTGGAAATAATTCACCCCTCCACTTT. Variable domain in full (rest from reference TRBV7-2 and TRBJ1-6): GAGVSQSPSNKVTEKGKDVELRCDPISGHTALYWYRQSLGQGLEFLIYFQGNSAPDKSGLPSDRFSAERTGGSVSTLTIQRTQQEDSAVYLCASSLAGVGNNSPLHFGNGTRLTVT.

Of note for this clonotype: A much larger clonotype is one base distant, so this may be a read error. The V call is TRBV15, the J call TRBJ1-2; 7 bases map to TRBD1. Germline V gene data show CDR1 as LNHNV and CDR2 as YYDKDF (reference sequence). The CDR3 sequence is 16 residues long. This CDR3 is CATGRERGPSGYGYTF. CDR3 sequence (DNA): TGTGCCACCGGCAGAGAAAGGGGGCCTTCTGGCTATGGCTACACCTTC.

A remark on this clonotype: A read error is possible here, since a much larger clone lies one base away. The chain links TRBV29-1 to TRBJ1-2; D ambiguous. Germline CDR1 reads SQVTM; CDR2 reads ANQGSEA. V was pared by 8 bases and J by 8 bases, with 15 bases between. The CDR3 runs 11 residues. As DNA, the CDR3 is TGCAGCATTGGAGAGAGGGCCGGCTACACCTTC. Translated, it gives CSIGERAGYTF.

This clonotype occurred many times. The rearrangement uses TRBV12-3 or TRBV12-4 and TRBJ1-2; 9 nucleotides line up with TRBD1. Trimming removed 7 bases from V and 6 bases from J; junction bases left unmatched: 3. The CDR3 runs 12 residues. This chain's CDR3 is CASTRQGDGYTF. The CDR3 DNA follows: TGTGCCAGCACCCGACAGGGGGATGGCTACACCTTC.

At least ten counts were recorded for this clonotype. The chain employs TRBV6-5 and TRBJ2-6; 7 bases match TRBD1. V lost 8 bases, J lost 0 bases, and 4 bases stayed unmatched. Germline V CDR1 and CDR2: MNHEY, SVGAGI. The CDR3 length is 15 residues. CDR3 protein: CASGDSYSGANVLTF. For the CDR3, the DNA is TGTGCCAGCGGGGACAGTTACTCTGGGGCCAACGTCCTGACTTTC.

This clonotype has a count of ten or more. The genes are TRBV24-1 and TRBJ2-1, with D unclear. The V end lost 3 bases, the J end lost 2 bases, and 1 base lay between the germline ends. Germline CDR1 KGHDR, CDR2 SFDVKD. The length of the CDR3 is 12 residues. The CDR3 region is CATSDTYNEQFF. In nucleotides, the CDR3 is TGTGCCACCAGTGATACCTACAATGAGCAGTTCTTC.

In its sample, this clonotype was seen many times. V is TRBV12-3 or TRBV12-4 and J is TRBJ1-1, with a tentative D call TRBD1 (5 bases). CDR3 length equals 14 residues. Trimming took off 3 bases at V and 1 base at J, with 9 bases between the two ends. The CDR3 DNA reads TGTGCCAGCAGTTTGCAGGGAAAGAACACTGAAGCTTTCTTT. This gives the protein CASSLQGKNTEAFF.

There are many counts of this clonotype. The chain's CDR3 is CASSARTVANGYTF. The CDR3 coding sequence is TGTGCCAGCAGCGCACGGACAGTGGCCAATGGCTACACCTTC. The V gene is TRBV3-1, the J gene TRBJ1-2; possible D gene TRBD1, 6 bases. This CDR3 has 14 residues. V dropped 5 bases and J dropped 6 bases, with 16 bases sitting between them. CDR1 LGHDT and CDR2 YNNKEL come from the germline V gene (reference sequence).

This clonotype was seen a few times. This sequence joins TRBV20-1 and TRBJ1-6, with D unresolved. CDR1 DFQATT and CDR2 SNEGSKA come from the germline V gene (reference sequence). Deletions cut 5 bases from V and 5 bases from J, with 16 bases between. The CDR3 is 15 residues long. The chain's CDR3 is CSAPGLRGDNSPLHF. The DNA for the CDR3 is TGCAGTGCTCCCGGCCTGCGGGGAGATAATTCACCCCTCCACTTT.

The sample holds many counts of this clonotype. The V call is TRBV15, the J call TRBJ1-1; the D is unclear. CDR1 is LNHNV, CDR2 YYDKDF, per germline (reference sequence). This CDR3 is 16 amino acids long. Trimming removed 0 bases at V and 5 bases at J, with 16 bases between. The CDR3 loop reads CATSRDHRAAGTEAFF. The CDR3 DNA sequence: TGTGCCACCAGCAGAGATCATCGCGCGGCGGGAACTGAAGCTTTCTTT.

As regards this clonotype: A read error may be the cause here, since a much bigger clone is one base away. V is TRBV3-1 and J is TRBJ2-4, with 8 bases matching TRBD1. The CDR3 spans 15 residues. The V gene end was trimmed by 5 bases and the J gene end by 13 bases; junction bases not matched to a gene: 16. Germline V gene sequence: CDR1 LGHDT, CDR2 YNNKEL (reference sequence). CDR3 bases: TGTGCCAGCAGCTATAACGGACAGGGCCAAGAGGCCCAGTACTTC. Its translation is CASSYNGQGQEAQYF. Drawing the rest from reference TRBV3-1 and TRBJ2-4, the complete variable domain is DTAVSQTPKYLVTQMGNDKSIKCEQNLGHDTMYWYKQDSKKFLKIMFSYNNKELIINETVPNRFSPKSPDKAHLNLHINSLELGDSAVYFCASSYNGQGQEAQYFGAGTRLSVL.

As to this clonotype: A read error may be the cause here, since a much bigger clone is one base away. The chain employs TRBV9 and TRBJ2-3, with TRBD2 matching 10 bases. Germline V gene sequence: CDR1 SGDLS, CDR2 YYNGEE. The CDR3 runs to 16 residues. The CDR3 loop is CASSPPLAGYTGTQYF. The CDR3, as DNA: TGTGCCAGCAGCCCCCCACTAGCGGGATACACAGGTACGCAGTATTTT. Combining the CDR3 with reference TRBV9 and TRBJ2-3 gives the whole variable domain DSGVTQTPKHLITATGQRVTLRCSPRSGDLSVYWYQQSLDQGLQFLIQYYNGEERAKGNILERFSAQQFPDLHSELNLSSLELGDSALYFCASSPPLAGYTGTQYFGPGTRLTVL.

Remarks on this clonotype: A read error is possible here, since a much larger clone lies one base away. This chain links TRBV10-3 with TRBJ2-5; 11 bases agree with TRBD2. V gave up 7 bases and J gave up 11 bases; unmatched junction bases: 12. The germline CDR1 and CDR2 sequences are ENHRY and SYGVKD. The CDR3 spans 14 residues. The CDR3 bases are TGTGCCATCACCGGGACTAGCGGTGACAATGAGCAGTACTTC. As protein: CAITGTSGDNEQYF.

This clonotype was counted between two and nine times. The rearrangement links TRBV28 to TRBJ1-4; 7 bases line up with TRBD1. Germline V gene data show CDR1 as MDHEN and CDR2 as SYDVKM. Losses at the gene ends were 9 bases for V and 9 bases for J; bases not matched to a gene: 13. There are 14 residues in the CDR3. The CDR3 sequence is CASRSGTAAQKLFF. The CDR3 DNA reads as TGTGCCAGTCGCTCCGGGACAGCAGCTCAAAAACTGTTTTTT.

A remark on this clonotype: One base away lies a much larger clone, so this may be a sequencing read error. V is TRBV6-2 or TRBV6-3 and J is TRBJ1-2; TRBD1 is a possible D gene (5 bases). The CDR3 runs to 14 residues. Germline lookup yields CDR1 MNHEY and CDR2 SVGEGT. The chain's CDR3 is CASTHGTVNYGHTF. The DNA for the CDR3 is TGTGCCAGCACCCACGGGACGGTGAACTATGGCCACACCTTC.

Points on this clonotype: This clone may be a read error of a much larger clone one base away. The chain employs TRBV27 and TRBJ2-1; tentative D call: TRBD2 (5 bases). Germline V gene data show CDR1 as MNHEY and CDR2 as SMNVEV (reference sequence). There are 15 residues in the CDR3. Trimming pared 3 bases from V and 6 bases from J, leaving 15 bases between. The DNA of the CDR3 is TGTGCCAGCAGTTTGAAACGAGGGCCTTCCAATGAGCAGTTCTTC. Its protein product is CASSLKRGPSNEQFF.

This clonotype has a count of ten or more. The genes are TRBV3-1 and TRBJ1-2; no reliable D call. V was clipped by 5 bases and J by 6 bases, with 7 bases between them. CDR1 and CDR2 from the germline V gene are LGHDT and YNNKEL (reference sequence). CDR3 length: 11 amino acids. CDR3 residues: CASSVGDGYTF. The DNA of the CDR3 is TGTGCCAGCAGCGTCGGGGATGGCTACACCTTC. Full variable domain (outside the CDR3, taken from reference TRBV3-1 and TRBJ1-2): DTAVSQTPKYLVTQMGNDKSIKCEQNLGHDTMYWYKQDSKKFLKIMFSYNNKELIINETVPNRFSPKSPDKAHLNLHINSLELGDSAVYFCASSVGDGYTFGSGTRLTVV.

In DNA, the CDR3 is TGTGCCAGCAGCCGCCGACAGGGATTTGACACCGGGGAGCTGTTTTTT. It specifies CASSRRQGFDTGELFF. The chain couples TRBV11-3 to TRBJ2-2, with 7 bases aligning to TRBD1. V shed 5 bases and J 3 bases; nucleotides not matched to a gene: 9. The CDR3 extends over 16 amino acids. Germline assignment: CDR1 SGHNT and CDR2 YENEEA.

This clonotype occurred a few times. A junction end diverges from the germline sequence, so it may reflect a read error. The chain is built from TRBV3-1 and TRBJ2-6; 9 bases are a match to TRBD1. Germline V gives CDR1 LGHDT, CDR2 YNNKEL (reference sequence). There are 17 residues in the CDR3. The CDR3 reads CASSQGGTGLGANVRTF. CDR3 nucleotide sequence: TGTGCCAGCAGCCAAGGGGGGACAGGGCTTGGGGCCAACGTCCGGACTTTC.

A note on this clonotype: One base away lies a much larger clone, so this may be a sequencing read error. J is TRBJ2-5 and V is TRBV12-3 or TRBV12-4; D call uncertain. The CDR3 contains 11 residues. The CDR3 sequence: CACSKTETQYF. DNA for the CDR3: TGTGCCTGCAGTAAAACGGAGACCCAGTACTTC.

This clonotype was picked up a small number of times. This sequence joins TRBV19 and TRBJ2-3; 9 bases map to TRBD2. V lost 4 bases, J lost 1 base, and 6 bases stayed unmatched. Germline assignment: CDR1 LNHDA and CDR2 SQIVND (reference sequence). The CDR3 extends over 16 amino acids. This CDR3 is CASSTSSGARTDTQYF. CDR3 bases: TGTGCCAGTAGTACATCTAGCGGGGCCCGCACAGATACGCAGTATTTT.

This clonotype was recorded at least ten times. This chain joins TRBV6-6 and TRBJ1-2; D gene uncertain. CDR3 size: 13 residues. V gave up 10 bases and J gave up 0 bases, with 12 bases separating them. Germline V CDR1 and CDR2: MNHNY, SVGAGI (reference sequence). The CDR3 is CANSGLPNYGYTF. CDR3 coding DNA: TGTGCCAACTCAGGATTACCTAACTATGGCTACACCTTC.

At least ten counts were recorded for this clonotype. The CDR3 spells CASSPWLGHEQFF. The DNA for the CDR3 is TGTGCCAGCTCACCATGGTTGGGACATGAGCAGTTCTTC. The chain uses TRBV18 and TRBJ2-1; D could derive from TRBD1 or TRBD2 (5 bases each). The CDR3 consists of 13 residues. CDR1 KGHSH and CDR2 LQKENI come from the germline V gene. Trimming removed 2 bases from V and 8 bases from J, with 10 bases in between. The whole variable domain, filled in from reference TRBV18 and TRBJ2-1, reads NAGVMQNPRHLVRRRGQEARLRCSPMKGHSHVYWYRQLPEEGLKFMVYLQKENIIDESGMPKERFSAEFPKEGPSILRIQQVVRGDSAAYFCASSPWLGHEQFFGPGTRLTVL.